This T cell receptor beta chain was recovered during a study of Tregs in tolerant kidney transplant recipients. Comment on this clone: Its antigen remains unidentified.

The repertoire was sequenced with immunoSEQ multiplex PCR; TCRdb's copy has only in-frame clones and lacks some. The table records around 230,000 clones, 80% to 85% of them present only once. Study results and caveats: Findings come from small patient numbers and require larger validation.

The CDR3 runs to 16 residues. V was trimmed by 3 bases and J by 1 base, leaving 12 bases between them. The V gene's germline CDR1 is KGHSH and CDR2 LQKENI. The sequenced sample consisted of CD4+ T cells from blood. The TCR was taken from a human donor in good health. The genes are TRBV18 and TRBJ2-2; D is possibly TRBD1 (6 bases). CDR3 loop: CASSPQGRVNTGELFF. CDR3 bases: TGTGCCAGCTCACCTCAGGGGCGGGTGAACACCGGGGAGCTGTTTTTT.